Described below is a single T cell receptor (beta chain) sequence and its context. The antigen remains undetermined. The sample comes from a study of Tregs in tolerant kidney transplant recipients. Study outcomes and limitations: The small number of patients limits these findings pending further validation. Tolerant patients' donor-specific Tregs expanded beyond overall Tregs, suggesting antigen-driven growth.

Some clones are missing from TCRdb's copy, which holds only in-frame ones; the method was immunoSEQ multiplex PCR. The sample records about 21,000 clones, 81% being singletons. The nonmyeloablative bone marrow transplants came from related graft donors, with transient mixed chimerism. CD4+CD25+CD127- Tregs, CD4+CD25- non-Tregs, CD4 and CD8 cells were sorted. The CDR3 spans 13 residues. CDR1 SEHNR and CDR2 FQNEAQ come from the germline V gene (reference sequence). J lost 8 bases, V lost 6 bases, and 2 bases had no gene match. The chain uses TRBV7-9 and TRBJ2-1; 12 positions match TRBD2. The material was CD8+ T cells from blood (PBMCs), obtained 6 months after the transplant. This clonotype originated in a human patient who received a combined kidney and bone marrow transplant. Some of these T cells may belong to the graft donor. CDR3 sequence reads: CASRPSGRDEQFF. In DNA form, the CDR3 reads TGTGCCAGCAGGCCTAGCGGGAGGGATGAGCAGTTCTTC.